This T cell receptor beta chain originates from a study of cytomegalovirus exposure and HLA in healthy donors. Study-wide points: Analysis was carried out at a later point, and it linked a missense DCLRE1C variant to TCR beta V- and J-gene trimming.

CDR1 and CDR2 (germline): MGHDK, SYGVNS. V was trimmed by 5 bases and J by 0 bases, leaving 5 bases between them. The CDR3 totals 12 residues. Amplification used 60 Vbeta primers and 13 Jbeta primers. Clones were sequenced by immunoSEQ multiplex PCR, and TCRdb holds only the in-frame ones, with some missing. In the table there are 140,000 to 150,000 clones, around two thirds of which are singletons. A remark on this clone: Its antigen is unknown.

The receptor's source is a woman in her fifties or sixties in good health and CMV-seropositive. The specimen was PBMCs. This chain links TRBV25-1 with TRBJ2-7; no clear D gene. The CDR3 region is CASSISSYEQYF. Here the CDR3 DNA reads TGTGCCAGCAGTATCAGCTCCTACGAGCAGTACTTC.